This T cell receptor beta chain was obtained from a study of blood T cell repertoires in COVID-19. Whole-study context: Sources were T cells, B-cell-depleted T cells, or PBMCs; the material itself was cDNA or gDNA.

TCRdb's table, derived via immunoSEQ multiplex PCR, lists solely in-frame clones and lacks some. The data contain approximately 240,000 clones, 80% to 85% of them singletons. CDR1 is SGHNT and CDR2 is YYREEE in the germline V gene (reference sequence). This CDR3 spans 16 amino acids. The trim removed 4 bases at V and 2 bases at J, leaving 7 bases unmatched. The specimen was peripheral blood. This sequence was found in a woman aged 25 to 39 who had recovered from COVID-19. This sequence joins TRBV5-4 and TRBJ2-3; 10 nucleotides match TRBD2. CDR3 coding DNA: TGTGCCAGCAGCCTGCGGACTAGCGGCCCCACAGATACGCAGTATTTT. It specifies CASSLRTSGPTDTQYF.